The 4 T cell receptor beta chains below all came from one sample that was sequenced in a study of cytomegalovirus exposure and HLA in healthy donors. The primer mix had 60 Vbeta and 13 Jbeta primers. TCRdb's copy holds only in-frame clones and misses some; the assay was immunoSEQ multiplex PCR. This sample's table reports 100,000 to 150,000 clones. The material sequenced was PBMCs. All receptors derive from a man between 18 and 35 years old in good health and CMV-seronegative.

The chain links TRBV11-2 to TRBJ1-2; D might be TRBD1 (5 bases). V was pared by 5 bases and J by 0 bases, with 13 bases between. In germline, CDR1 is SGHAT, CDR2 FQNNGV. This CDR3 has 15 residues. CDR3 bases: TGTGCCAGCAGCCCTATCGGGGGAACTAACTATGGCTACACCTTC. Its translation: CASSPIGGTNYGYTF.

The V call is TRBV27, the J call TRBJ1-5; D is perhaps TRBD1 (5 bases). Germline V gives CDR1 MNHEY, CDR2 SMNVEV (reference sequence). The CDR3 contains 13 residues. Trimming pared 2 bases from V and 4 bases from J, leaving 6 bases between. The CDR3 DNA sequence: TGTGCCAGCAGTTTAGCAGGGAATCAGCCCCAGCATTTT. This encodes CASSLAGNQPQHF.

The chain couples TRBV7-2 to TRBJ2-3; TRBD1 aligns across 10 bases. CDR3 length equals 14 residues. J gave up 8 bases and V 1 base, and 3 bases lay outside the gene matches. Germline CDR1 reads SGHTA; CDR2 reads FQGNSA. CDR3 loop: CASSLVGQGSTQYF. The CDR3 DNA sequence: TGTGCCAGCAGCTTAGTGGGACAGGGGTCTACGCAGTATTTT.

The V call is TRBV19, the J call TRBJ2-5; D not certain. The germline V gene has CDR1 LNHDA and CDR2 SQIVND (reference sequence). The CDR3 consists of 14 residues. V lost 0 bases, J lost 5 bases, and 10 bases lay in between. CDR3: CASSIETTPETQYF. The CDR3 DNA reads as TGTGCCAGTAGTATAGAGACAACGCCGGAGACCCAGTACTTC.